Each of the 3 T cell receptor beta chains below was sequenced from the same sample in a study of shared clonotypes between healthy human individuals. TCRdb keeps only in-frame clones here, not all; method: immunoSEQ multiplex PCR. The sample has roughly 660,000 clones; 80% to 95% are singletons. The specimen was memory CD8+ T cells from PBMCs. Regarding subset: CD45RO+ cells pooled with CCR7-negative TemRA cells. These receptor sequences come from a man between 18 and 29 years old in good health. Some clones in this sample may be carry-over from other donors' samples.

The chain links TRBV19 to TRBJ1-1, with 9 bases identical to TRBD1. V shed 3 bases and J 12 bases; nucleotides not matched to a gene: 8. The CDR3 has 13 amino acids. Germline assignment: CDR1 LNHDA and CDR2 SQIVND (reference sequence). CDR3 nucleotide sequence: TGTGCCAGTAGTATTGGGACAGGGCCCTCGTCTTTCTTT. It specifies CASSIGTGPSSFF.

This chain connects TRBV28 to TRBJ1-5; unclear D gene. Germline-derived CDR1 and CDR2 are MDHEN and SYDVKM. The V end was cut by 5 bases, the J end by 7 bases, with 18 bases between. This CDR3 spans 15 amino acids. The CDR3 loop reads CASSTNQHNAQPQHF. The DNA for the CDR3 is TGTGCCAGCAGTACGAACCAGCACAACGCCCAGCCCCAGCATTTT.

The chain carries TRBV13 and TRBJ2-5, with D possibly matching TRBD1 (7 bases). The ends were cut back, 4 bases at V and 7 bases at J, with 19 bases in the middle. The CDR3 length is 15 residues. The germline gives CDR1 PRHDT, CDR2 FYEKMQ (reference sequence). The CDR3 sequence is CASSSSTGRLGTQYF. DNA for the CDR3: TGTGCCAGCAGCTCCTCGACAGGGAGGTTAGGGACCCAGTACTTC.